Listed below are T cell receptor beta chains from one sample, sequenced in a study of blood T cells in healthy people across ages. TCRdb called the 5' RACE reads again in MiXCR, with one record for every CDR3 protein. The repertoire holds just over 1 million distinct CDR3 sequences, 40% to 55% seen once, with 15% to 20% in the top ten. The source material was blood. The receptors originated from a woman in her sixties or seventies in good health. CDR3s leave out the opening cysteine and the closing phenylalanine or tryptophan.

j_gene | v_gene | CDR3aa
TRBJ2-4 | TRBV24-1 | ATSASGQHKNIQY
TRBJ1-6 | TRBV7-2 | ASSRRDRDYSPLH
TRBJ2-7 | TRBV29-1 | SVRNGCEQY
TRBJ2-3 | TRBV2 | ASRTPNVADTQY
TRBJ2-5 | TRBV24-1 | ATSDLGTSGETQY
TRBJ2-1 | TRBV20-1 | SAREGGGYNEQF
TRBJ2-5 | TRBV27 | ASSSGSLPQY
. | TRBV20-1 | SARDRLQTQY
TRBJ2-7 | TRBV5-1 | ASSPRTTGSYEQY
TRBJ2-3 | TRBV6-1 | ASSGPTGKSTDTQY
TRBJ2-1 | TRBV28 | ASTPRPRQGMNEQF
TRBJ2-1 | TRBV27 | ASSRLAGVNEQF
TRBJ2-7 | TRBV29-1 | SAGPWGDYEQY
TRBJ2-1 | TRBV11-2 | ASSVGAASYNEQF
TRBJ2-5 | TRBV5-1 | ASSGWTARRGETQY
TRBJ2-3 | TRBV15 | ATSRVGWSTDTQY